This T cell receptor beta chain is drawn from a study of tumor and adjacent non-tumor tissue in lung cancer. Germline lookup yields CDR1 LGHNA and CDR2 YNFKEQ. The length of the CDR3 is 16 residues. Deletions cut 1 base from V and 0 bases from J, with 9 bases between. Three rounds of nested PCR, following a modified ARM-PCR protocol, produced the TCRbeta library. TCRdb reprocessed the multiplex PCR reads with MiXCR, giving one entry per CDR3 protein. Of around 210,000 distinct CDR3 sequences in the sample, around 70% were seen once. This sample's RNA came from whole unsorted tissue. The source of this sequence is a man between 60 and 70 years old with non-small cell lung cancer. The source material was lung tumor tissue. The genes are TRBV4-2 and TRBJ2-2; TRBD2 might be the D (6 bases). This CDR3 is CASSQAAGSNTGELFF. The CDR3 DNA reads TGTGCCAGCAGCCAAGCGGCGGGATCGAACACCGGGGAGCTGTTTTTT.